What follows is one T cell receptor beta chain and its context. Sequencing used immunoSEQ multiplex PCR; TCRdb keeps in-frame clones, though not all of them. The top ten hold about 8.7% of the sample, which has under 150,000 clones, about nine tenths seen once. This entry belongs to a study of control samples from healthy donors and cancer patients. In germline, CDR1 is SGHNT, CDR2 YENEEA. V shed 5 bases and J 5 bases; nucleotides not matched to a gene: 5. This CDR3 is built from 14 residues. This receptor was taken from a man aged 35-49 years in good health. The specimen was blood. The chain uses TRBV11-3 and TRBJ1-4; TRBD1 matches 7 bases. CDR3 DNA: TGTGCCAGCAGCAGACAGGGAGGGAATGAAAAACTGTTTTTT. Amino acid sequence: CASSRQGGNEKLFF.